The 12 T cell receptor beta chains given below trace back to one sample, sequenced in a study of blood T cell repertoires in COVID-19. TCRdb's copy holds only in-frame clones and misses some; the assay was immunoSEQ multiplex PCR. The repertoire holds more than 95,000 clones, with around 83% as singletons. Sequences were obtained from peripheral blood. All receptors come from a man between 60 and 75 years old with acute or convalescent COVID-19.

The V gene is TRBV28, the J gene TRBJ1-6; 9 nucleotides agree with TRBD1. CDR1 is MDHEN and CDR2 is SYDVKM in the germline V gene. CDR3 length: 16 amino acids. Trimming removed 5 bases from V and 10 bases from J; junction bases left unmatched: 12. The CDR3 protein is CASSPLHRGLGSPLHF. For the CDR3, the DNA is TGTGCCAGCAGTCCGCTCCACAGGGGGCTAGGGTCACCCCTCCACTTT.

The DNA of the CDR3 is TGCGCCAGCAGCTCCCAGGGGAATCAGCCCCAGCATTTT. The encoded protein is CASSSQGNQPQHF. This rearrangement joins TRBV5-1 to TRBJ1-5; D may be TRBD1 (6 bases). CDR1 and CDR2 (germline): SGHRS, YFSETQ. Between the trimmed V and J ends, which lost 3 bases and 4 bases, there was a span of 8 bases. This CDR3 spans 13 amino acids.

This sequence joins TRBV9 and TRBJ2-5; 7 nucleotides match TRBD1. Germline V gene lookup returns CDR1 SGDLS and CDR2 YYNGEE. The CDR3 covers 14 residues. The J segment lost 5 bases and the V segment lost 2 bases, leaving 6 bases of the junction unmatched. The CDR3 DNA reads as TGTGCCAGCAGCGTCCGACAGGGAGTTGAGACCCAGTACTTC. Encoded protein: CASSVRQGVETQYF.

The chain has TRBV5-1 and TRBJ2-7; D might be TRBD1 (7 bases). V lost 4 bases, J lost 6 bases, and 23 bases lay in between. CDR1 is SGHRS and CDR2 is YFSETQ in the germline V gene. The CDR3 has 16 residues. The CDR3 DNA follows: TGCGCCAGCAGCCCAGACAGGGCGGACGTGGGGGGCGAGCAGTACTTC. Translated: CASSPDRADVGGEQYF.

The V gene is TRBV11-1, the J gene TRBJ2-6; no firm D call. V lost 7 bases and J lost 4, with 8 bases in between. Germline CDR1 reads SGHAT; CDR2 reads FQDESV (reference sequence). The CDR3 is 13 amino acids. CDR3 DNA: TGTGCCAGCACCGACACCGGGGCCAACGTCCTGACTTTC. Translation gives CASTDTGANVLTF.

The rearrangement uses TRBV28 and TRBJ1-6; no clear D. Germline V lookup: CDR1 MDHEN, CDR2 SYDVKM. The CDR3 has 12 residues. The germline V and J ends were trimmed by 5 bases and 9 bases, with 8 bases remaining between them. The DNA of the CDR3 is TGTGCCAGCAGTAGCGAGGGTTCACCCCTCCACTTT. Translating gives CASSSEGSPLHF.

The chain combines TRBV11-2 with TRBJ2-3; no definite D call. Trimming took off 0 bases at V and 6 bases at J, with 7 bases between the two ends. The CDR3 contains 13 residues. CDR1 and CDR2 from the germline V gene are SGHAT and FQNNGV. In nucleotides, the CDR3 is TGTGCCAGCAGCTTAGATCTAGGCGATACGCAGTATTTT. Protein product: CASSLDLGDTQYF.

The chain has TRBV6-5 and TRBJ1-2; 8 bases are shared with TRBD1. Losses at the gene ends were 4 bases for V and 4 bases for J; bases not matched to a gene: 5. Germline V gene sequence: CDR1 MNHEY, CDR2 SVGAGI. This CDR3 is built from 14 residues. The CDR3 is CASSLQGGGYGYTF. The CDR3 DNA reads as TGTGCCAGCAGTTTACAGGGGGGGGGCTATGGCTACACCTTC.

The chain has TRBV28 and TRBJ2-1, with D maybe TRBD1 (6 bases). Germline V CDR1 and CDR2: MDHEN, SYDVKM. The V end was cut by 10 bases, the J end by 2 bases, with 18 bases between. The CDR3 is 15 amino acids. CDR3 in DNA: TGTGCCACCCGATCGGTGCAGGGGACCTACAATGAGCAGTTCTTC. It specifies CATRSVQGTYNEQFF.

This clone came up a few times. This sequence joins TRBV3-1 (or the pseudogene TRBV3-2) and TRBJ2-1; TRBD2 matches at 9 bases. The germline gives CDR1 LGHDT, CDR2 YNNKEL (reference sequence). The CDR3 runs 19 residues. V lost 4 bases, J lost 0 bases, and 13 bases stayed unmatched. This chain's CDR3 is CASSPRPGLAPSSYNEQFF. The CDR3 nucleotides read TGTGCCAGCAGCCCCCGCCCGGGACTAGCCCCGAGCTCCTACAATGAGCAGTTCTTC.

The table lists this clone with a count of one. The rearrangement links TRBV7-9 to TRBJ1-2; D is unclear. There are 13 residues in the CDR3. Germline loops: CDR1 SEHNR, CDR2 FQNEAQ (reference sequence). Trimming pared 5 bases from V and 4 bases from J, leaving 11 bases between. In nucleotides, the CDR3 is TGTGCCAGCAGCCCAAGTGGCAGCTATGGCTACACCTTC. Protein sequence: CASSPSGSYGYTF.

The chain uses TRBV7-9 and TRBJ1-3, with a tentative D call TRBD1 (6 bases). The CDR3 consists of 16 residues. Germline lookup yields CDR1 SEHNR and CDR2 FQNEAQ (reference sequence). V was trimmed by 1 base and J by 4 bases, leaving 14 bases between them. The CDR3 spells CASSLDSGEKGNTIYF. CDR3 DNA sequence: TGTGCCAGCAGCTTAGATTCAGGGGAGAAGGGAAACACCATATATTTT.